This T cell receptor beta chain was identified in a study of shared clonotypes between healthy human individuals. Whole-study context: Plates per donor: three CD4 naive, three CD4 memory, two CD8 naive, one CD8 memory.

The CDR3 runs 13 residues. Trimming pared 2 bases from V and 3 bases from J, leaving 8 bases between. Germline CDR1 SEHNR, CDR2 FQNEAQ (reference sequence). This clone has a single count. Its target is unknown. For sorted subsets, approximately 0.2 ug DNA per replicate equaled about 27,000 T cell genomes. Repertoires were generated with immunoSEQ multiplex PCR, while TCRdb's copy carries only in-frame clones and drops some. The sample holds 980,000 or so clones, 60% to 85% seen once. Study results and limitations: Sampling involved blood alone; tissue repertoires likely differ.

The sample taken for sequencing was memory CD4+ T cells sorted from blood. Subset denoted: CD45RA-negative fraction. The chain carries TRBV7-9 and TRBJ2-7; unclear D gene. This TCR was recovered from a man between 18 and 29 years old in good health. The CDR3 here is CASSLMRNYEQYF. CDR3 nucleotide sequence: TGTGCCAGCAGCTTAATGAGAAACTACGAGCAGTACTTC.